The 20 T cell receptor beta chains given below trace back to one sample, sequenced in a study of CD8 T cells in Susac syndrome. It was with random hexamers that roughly 0.45 to 1 ug RNA was reverse transcribed. TCRdb processed the immunoSEQ multiplex PCR reads anew with MiXCR; each CDR3 protein has one entry. The repertoire consists of approximately 100,000 distinct CDR3 sequences, with about nine tenths occurring once and the leading ten covering roughly 0.14%. Sequencing input: CD4+ T cells from PBMCs. Receptors originate from a human donor in good health.

CDR3 residues: CAWSVGLAGNNEQFF. The DNA for the CDR3 is TGTGCCTGGAGTGTGGGACTAGCGGGGAACAATGAGCAGTTCTTC. The rearrangement links TRBV30 to TRBJ2-1; TRBD2 agrees at 13 bases. The trim removed 0 bases at V and 5 bases at J, leaving 1 base unmatched. The CDR3 spans 15 residues. Germline CDR1 reads GTSNPN; CDR2 reads SVGIG (reference sequence). The variable domain in full, with the rest retrieved from reference TRBV30 and TRBJ2-1, is SQTIHQWPATLVQPVGSPLSLECTVEGTSNPNLYWYRQAAGRGLQLLFYSVGIGQISSEVPQNLSASRPQDRQFILSSKKLLLSDSGFYLCAWSVGLAGNNEQFFGPGTRLTVL.

The V call is TRBV20-1, the J call TRBJ1-5; D is unresolved. CDR1 and CDR2 from the germline V gene are DFQATT and SNEGSKA (reference sequence). With 0 bases removed from V and 2 bases from J, the gap between germline ends came to 11 bases. There are 15 residues in the CDR3. CDR3 region: CSARDIYSRNQPQHF. For the CDR3, the DNA is TGCAGTGCTAGAGATATCTACAGCCGCAATCAGCCCCAGCATTTT.

This chain uses TRBV28 with TRBJ1-2; D not certain. V was cut by 2 bases and J by 0 bases, with 4 bases left in between. Looked up from germline, CDR1 is MDHEN and CDR2 is SYDVKM. The CDR3 totals 13 residues. CDR3 nucleotide sequence: TGTGCCAGCAGTTTAGCTGCTAACTATGGCTACACCTTC. This encodes CASSLAANYGYTF.

This clonotype was recorded only once. V usage is TRBV19 and J usage is TRBJ1-5; 9 nucleotides align to TRBD1. The CDR3 totals 18 residues. CDR1 and CDR2 (germline): LNHDA, SQIVND (reference sequence). With 5 bases clipped from V and 3 bases from J, the junction kept 14 bases outside the gene matches. The CDR3 sequence is CASSYRPPGQGINQPQHF. CDR3 bases: TGTGCCAGTAGTTATCGACCCCCGGGACAGGGTATCAATCAGCCCCAGCATTTT. Combining the CDR3 with reference TRBV19 and TRBJ1-5 gives the whole variable domain DGGITQSPKYLFRKEGQNVTLSCEQNLNHDAMYWYRQDPGQGLRLIYYSQIVNDFQKGDIAEGYSVSREKKESFPLTVTSAQKNPTAFYLCASSYRPPGQGINQPQHFGDGTRLSIL.

This rearrangement joins TRBV6-1 to TRBJ1-5; D is unresolved. The CDR3 has 15 amino acids. Trimming removed 2 bases at V and 1 base at J, with 9 bases between. Germline CDR1 MNHNS, CDR2 SASEGT. CDR3 DNA: TGTGCCAGCAGTGAAAGTCAGCAGAGCAATCAGCCCCAGCATTTT. Translated, it gives CASSESQQSNQPQHF.

This clonotype appeared a single time. This chain links TRBV20-1 with TRBJ2-1; TRBD2 matches 10 bases. The junction had 12 bases not matched to a gene; V was cut back by 6 bases and J by 4 bases. The germline V gene has CDR1 DFQATT and CDR2 SNEGSKA (reference sequence). CDR3 length: 16 residues. CDR3 protein: CSALESGRGEYNEQFF. Written as DNA, the CDR3 is TGCAGTGCCCTGGAGAGCGGGAGGGGAGAATACAATGAGCAGTTCTTC.

V usage is TRBV30 and J usage is TRBJ1-1, with 7 nucleotides matching TRBD1. CDR3 size: 15 residues. Germline V gene data show CDR1 as GTSNPN and CDR2 as SVGIG (reference sequence). V shed 2 bases and J 3 bases; nucleotides not matched to a gene: 9. CDR3 amino acids: CAWSSRDRADTEAFF. The CDR3 DNA is TGTGCCTGGAGTTCCCGCGACAGGGCGGACACTGAAGCTTTCTTT.

V gene TRBV4-3 combines with J gene TRBJ1-1, with D uncertain. V lost 0 bases, J lost 2 bases, and 10 bases lay in between. Germline V lookup: CDR1 LGHNA, CDR2 YSLEER. The length of the CDR3 is 15 residues. The chain's CDR3 is CASSQDLRLNTEAFF. The CDR3 DNA follows: TGCGCCAGCAGCCAAGATCTGCGCCTAAACACTGAAGCTTTCTTT.

This chain connects TRBV7-2 to TRBJ2-4, with D unclear. Trimming pared 5 bases from V and 0 bases from J, leaving 17 bases between. CDR1 and CDR2 from the germline V gene are SGHTA and FQGNSA. There are 17 residues in the CDR3. CDR3 coding DNA: TGTGCCAGCAGCCTCCTTGGTGGACCACTAGCCAAAAACATTCAGTACTTC. Translated, it gives CASSLLGGPLAKNIQYF. The variable domain in full, with the rest retrieved from reference TRBV7-2 and TRBJ2-4, is GAGVSQSPSNKVTEKGKDVELRCDPISGHTALYWYRQSLGQGLEFLIYFQGNSAPDKSGLPSDRFSAERTGGSVSTLTIQRTQQEDSAVYLCASSLLGGPLAKNIQYFGAGTRLSVL.

V gene TRBV29-1 combines with J gene TRBJ1-1; 8 positions match TRBD1. The length of the CDR3 is 13 residues. Germline CDR1 and CDR2: SQVTM and ANQGSEA. V gave up 8 bases and J gave up 2 bases; unmatched junction bases: 7. Here the CDR3 DNA reads TGCAGCAAAACAGGGGGGGGAAACACTGAAGCTTTCTTT. Its protein is CSKTGGGNTEAFF. The full variable domain, rest sourced from reference TRBV29-1 and TRBJ1-1, is SAVISQKPSRDICQRGTSLTIQCQVDSQVTMMFWYRQQPGQSLTLIATANQGSEATYESGFVIDKFPISRPNLTFSTLTVSNMSPEDSSIYLCSKTGGGNTEAFFGQGTRLTVV.

The J gene is TRBJ1-5, the V gene TRBV7-6, with TRBD1 as a possible D gene (5 bases). V lost 5 bases, J lost 7 bases, and 18 bases lay in between. The germline gives CDR1 SGHVS, CDR2 FNYEAQ. The CDR3 runs 15 residues. CDR3 loop: CASSGGGGVSQPQHF. The CDR3 DNA reads TGTGCCAGCAGCGGTGGCGGGGGTGTAAGCCAGCCCCAGCATTTT.

The rearrangement links TRBV5-4 to TRBJ2-2, with TRBD2 identical over 8 bases. Germline V gives CDR1 SGHNT, CDR2 YYREEE (reference sequence). J was trimmed by 7 bases and V by 7 bases; bases with no gene match: 9. The CDR3 contains 14 residues. The CDR3 reads CASSSGGKDGELFF. Written as DNA, the CDR3 is TGTGCCAGCTCGTCGGGGGGGAAGGACGGGGAGCTGTTTTTT.

The genes are TRBV4-1 and TRBJ2-7; the D is unclear. Germline lookup yields CDR1 MGHRA and CDR2 YSYEKL. Trimming removed 7 bases at V and 1 base at J, with 17 bases between. The length of the CDR3 is 15 residues. CDR3 loop: CASTLTGPGSYEQYF. CDR3 sequence (DNA): TGCGCCAGCACCTTGACGGGTCCGGGTTCCTACGAGCAGTACTTC.

The rearrangement uses TRBV7-9 and TRBJ1-2; D remains unclear. V was trimmed by 5 bases and J by 1 base, leaving 17 bases between them. CDR1 and CDR2 (germline): SEHNR, FQNEAQ (reference sequence). The CDR3 contains 16 residues. CDR3 loop: CASSPLPGEGNYGYTF. CDR3 DNA sequence: TGTGCCAGCAGCCCCCTTCCCGGGGAGGGTAACTATGGCTACACCTTC.

This CDR3 is CASSRTRDSTGELFF. Here the CDR3 DNA reads TGTGCCAGCAGTCGCACCCGGGACAGCACCGGGGAGCTGTTTTTT. V is TRBV6-5 and J is TRBJ2-2; TRBD1 agrees at 7 bases. From germline, CDR1 is MNHEY and CDR2 SVGAGI. The CDR3 loop spans 15 amino acids. With V trimmed by 5 bases and J by 4 bases, 7 bases remained unmatched.

The V and J genes are TRBV7-3 and TRBJ1-2; no firm D call. CDR1 is SGHTA, CDR2 FQGTGA, per germline. This CDR3 has 12 residues. The V end was cut by 5 bases, the J end by 5 bases, with 9 bases between. The CDR3 DNA sequence: TGTGCCAGCAGCCAAGACGGATATGGCTACACCTTC. This encodes CASSQDGYGYTF.

The chain recombines TRBV4-3 with TRBJ2-1, with 10 bases identical to TRBD2. J gave up 1 base and V 1 base, and 7 bases lay outside the gene matches. Germline V gene lookup returns CDR1 LGHNA and CDR2 YSLEER. This CDR3 spans 18 amino acids. In DNA form, the CDR3 reads TGCGCCAGCAGCCAAGGCGGACTAGCGGTTGCGTCCTACAATGAGCAGTTCTTC. Amino acids: CASSQGGLAVASYNEQFF.

This clonotype was seen more than once but under ten times. The J gene is TRBJ2-7, the V gene TRBV6-2 or TRBV6-3, with TRBD2 as a possible D gene (5 bases). There are 12 residues in the CDR3. The ends were cut back, 6 bases at V and 7 bases at J, with 13 bases in the middle. Germline lookup yields CDR1 MNHEY and CDR2 SVGEGT. Written as DNA, the CDR3 is TGTGCCAGCAGCCAAGTCCGGGGAGAGCAGTACTTC. This translates into CASSQVRGEQYF.

The chain uses TRBV7-2 and TRBJ2-1, with 12 positions matching TRBD2. CDR3 length: 16 amino acids. Germline V lookup: CDR1 SGHTA, CDR2 FQGNSA. With V trimmed by 4 bases and J by 9 bases, 10 bases remained unmatched. The CDR3 here is CASSSATSGGSGEQFF. CDR3 in DNA: TGTGCCAGCAGCTCCGCGACTAGCGGGGGCTCCGGTGAGCAGTTCTTC.

The rearrangement links TRBV27 to TRBJ2-5; 8 nucleotides agree with TRBD2. CDR3 size: 16 residues. Germline trimming cut 2 bases from V and 5 bases from J; bases unmatched to any gene: 10. Germline V lookup: CDR1 MNHEY, CDR2 SMNVEV (reference sequence). In DNA, the CDR3 is TGTGCCAGCAGTTTACTTTCCAGCGGGGGATGGGAGACCCAGTACTTC. Translating it yields CASSLLSSGGWETQYF.